The next 20 T cell receptor beta chains were all read from a single sample in a study of shared clonotypes between healthy human individuals. TCRdb's table, derived via immunoSEQ multiplex PCR, lists solely in-frame clones and lacks some. The sample carries fewer than 3 million clones, about nine tenths recorded once. The sequenced material came from naive CD4+ T cells from PBMCs. Described subset: CD45RA+ positively selected. These receptors all come from a man aged 18-30 years in good health. Some clones in this sample may be carry-over from other donors' samples.

The chain joins TRBV7-2 to TRBJ2-1, with 10 bases that match TRBD1. Germline loops: CDR1 SGHTA, CDR2 FQGNSA. J was trimmed by 4 bases and V by 5 bases; bases with no gene match: 5. This CDR3 comprises 15 residues. The CDR3 is CASSRQGARYNEQFF. The CDR3, as DNA: TGTGCCAGCAGCCGACAGGGGGCGCGGTACAATGAGCAGTTCTTC.

The chain couples TRBV19 to TRBJ1-2, with TRBD1 matching 12 bases. Germline trimming cut 7 bases from V and 2 bases from J; bases unmatched to any gene: 5. This CDR3 region has 15 residues. In germline, CDR1 is LNHDA, CDR2 SQIVND (reference sequence). The CDR3 is CASNPGTGGNYGYTF. The CDR3 DNA reads TGTGCCAGTAACCCCGGGACAGGGGGCAACTATGGCTACACCTTC.

CDR3 loop: CATKDRLSNQPQHF. CDR3 bases: TGTGCCACAAAGGACAGGTTAAGCAATCAGCCCCAGCATTTT. The chain employs TRBV19 and TRBJ1-5; 7 bases match TRBD1. Per germline, CDR1 LNHDA and CDR2 SQIVND (reference sequence). CDR3 size: 14 residues. The J segment lost 1 base and the V segment lost 10 bases, leaving 7 bases of the junction unmatched.

J is TRBJ2-7 and V is TRBV10-2, with D possibly being TRBD2 (7 bases). This CDR3 has 16 amino acids. Germline V gene data show CDR1 as WSHSY and CDR2 as SAAADI. Deletions cut 4 bases from V and 2 bases from J, with 18 bases between. The CDR3: CASSASYGGRPYEQYF. The CDR3, as DNA: TGCGCCAGCAGTGCTTCTTACGGGGGGCGTCCCTACGAGCAGTACTTC.

J is TRBJ2-1 and V is TRBV6-1, with D maybe TRBD2 (5 bases). The CDR3 is made up of 15 amino acids. V was trimmed by 2 bases and J by 6 bases, leaving 14 bases between them. Per the germline V gene, CDR1 is MNHNS and CDR2 is SASEGT. The CDR3 spells CASSENWGAVNEQFF. In DNA, the CDR3 is TGTGCCAGCAGTGAAAATTGGGGAGCGGTCAATGAGCAGTTCTTC.

The rearrangement links TRBV28 to TRBJ1-2; TRBD1 agrees at 9 bases. Per germline, CDR1 MDHEN and CDR2 SYDVKM. The trim removed 5 bases at V and 4 bases at J, leaving 8 bases unmatched. This CDR3 is built from 15 residues. The CDR3 sequence: CASSRPGTGLYGYTF. The DNA for the CDR3 is TGTGCCAGCAGTCGTCCCGGGACAGGGCTCTATGGCTACACCTTC.

The chain carries TRBV4-3 and TRBJ2-7; 9 bases are a match to TRBD1. Germline CDR1 reads LGHNA; CDR2 reads YSLEER. The CDR3 runs 15 residues. The J segment lost 1 base and the V segment lost 5 bases, leaving 6 bases of the junction unmatched. The CDR3 DNA sequence: TGCGCCAGCAGCTTAGGACAGGGGTTTTCCTACGAGCAGTACTTC. It encodes CASSLGQGFSYEQYF.

This clone was detected a few times. The V and J genes are TRBV5-1 and TRBJ2-3, with D tentatively TRBD1 (5 bases). The V gene's germline CDR1 is SGHRS and CDR2 YFSETQ. There are 15 residues in the CDR3. The ends were cut back, 0 bases at V and 3 bases at J, with 11 bases in the middle. The DNA for the CDR3 is TGCGCCAGCAGCTTGGTGGCAGGGCATACAGATACGCAGTATTTT. This encodes CASSLVAGHTDTQYF.

This chain joins TRBV7-2 and TRBJ1-2; no reliable D call. The CDR3 spans 13 residues. Germline-derived CDR1 and CDR2 are SGHTA and FQGNSA. Trimming cost V 1 base and J 6 bases, with 9 bases left between them. The DNA of the CDR3 is TGTGCCAGCAGCTTAGGTCCGTGGGATGGCTACACCTTC. Protein product: CASSLGPWDGYTF. The complete variable domain, with remaining parts taken from reference TRBV7-2 and TRBJ1-2, reads GAGVSQSPSNKVTEKGKDVELRCDPISGHTALYWYRQSLGQGLEFLIYFQGNSAPDKSGLPSDRFSAERTGGSVSTLTIQRTQQEDSAVYLCASSLGPWDGYTFGSGTRLTVV.

This chain connects TRBV19 to TRBJ2-1, with D maybe TRBD2 (5 bases). Trimming shortened V by 4 bases and J by 10 bases, and 20 bases separated the two germline ends. The CDR3 runs 15 residues. Germline assignment: CDR1 LNHDA and CDR2 SQIVND (reference sequence). The CDR3 loop reads CASSNDNLLRGEQFF. Here the CDR3 DNA reads TGTGCCAGTAGTAACGACAACTTATTAAGAGGGGAGCAGTTCTTC. The whole variable domain, remainder taken from reference TRBV19 and TRBJ2-1, is DGGITQSPKYLFRKEGQNVTLSCEQNLNHDAMYWYRQDPGQGLRLIYYSQIVNDFQKGDIAEGYSVSREKKESFPLTVTSAQKNPTAFYLCASSNDNLLRGEQFFGPGTRLTVL.

The V gene is TRBV27, the J gene TRBJ1-2; perhaps TRBD1 as D (5 bases). The germline CDR1 and CDR2 sequences are MNHEY and SMNVEV (reference sequence). V was pared by 0 bases and J by 1 base, with 12 bases between. This CDR3 spans 16 amino acids. The chain's CDR3 is CASSLSQDEINYGYTF. Written as DNA, the CDR3 is TGTGCCAGCAGTTTATCACAGGACGAGATTAACTATGGCTACACCTTC.

The chain uses TRBV6-5 and TRBJ2-7; 8 bases map to TRBD2. V lost 4 bases and J lost 0; bases outside the gene matches: 5. The CDR3 covers 15 residues. The germline CDR1 and CDR2 sequences are MNHEY and SVGAGI. The CDR3 bases are TGTGCCAGCAGTTCGAGCGGGGGCCCCTCCTACGAGCAGTACTTC. It specifies CASSSSGGPSYEQYF.

The rearrangement links TRBV6-6 to TRBJ1-2, with a tentative D call TRBD1 (5 bases). Deletions cut 8 bases from V and 7 bases from J, with 14 bases between. The germline gives CDR1 MNHNY, CDR2 SVGAGI (reference sequence). There are 12 residues in the CDR3. CDR3 loop: CASEILGGGYTF. CDR3 DNA sequence: TGTGCCAGCGAGATTCTCGGGGGTGGCTACACCTTC.

The chain carries TRBV28 and TRBJ1-3; 8 nucleotides align to TRBD1. CDR3 length equals 15 residues. Germline V gene data show CDR1 as MDHEN and CDR2 as SYDVKM. The V gene end was trimmed by 5 bases and the J gene end by 2 bases; junction bases not matched to a gene: 5. The CDR3 coding sequence is TGTGCCAGCAGTCCCTGGGGACAGGCTGGAAACACCATATATTTT. Translating it yields CASSPWGQAGNTIYF.

This chain uses TRBV27 with TRBJ2-5; no clear D gene. The V end lost 3 bases, the J end lost 3 bases, and 8 bases lay between the germline ends. This CDR3 comprises 13 residues. CDR1 MNHEY and CDR2 SMNVEV come from the germline V gene (reference sequence). In DNA form, the CDR3 reads TGTGCCAGCAGTTTTACGCCCGAAGAGACCCAGTACTTC. Encoded protein: CASSFTPEETQYF.

This chain joins TRBV28 and TRBJ2-5; TRBD2 might be the D (5 bases). Germline-derived CDR1 and CDR2 are MDHEN and SYDVKM. The CDR3 consists of 18 residues. Between the trimmed V and J ends, which lost 1 base and 3 bases, there was a span of 21 bases. This CDR3 is CASSLSPRRAERKETQYF. The CDR3 DNA sequence: TGTGCCAGCAGTTTATCCCCCCGGAGAGCGGAGAGGAAAGAGACCCAGTACTTC.

The sample holds one count of this clone. This chain links TRBV28 with TRBJ2-3, with D maybe TRBD2 (5 bases). Germline CDR1 is MDHEN and CDR2 is SYDVKM. CDR3 length equals 14 residues. V lost 3 bases and J 4 bases, leaving 11 bases between the germline ends. The CDR3 sequence: CASSLPPGADTQYF. The DNA for the CDR3 is TGTGCCAGCAGTTTGCCCCCCGGGGCAGATACGCAGTATTTT.

V usage is TRBV2 and J usage is TRBJ1-5, with D unresolved. Germline-derived CDR1 and CDR2 are SNHLY and FYNNEI. The CDR3 covers 15 residues. V lost 2 bases, J lost 1 base, and 9 bases lay in between. The CDR3 DNA is TGTGCCAGCAGTGAATACAGTGCCAGCAATCAGCCCCAGCATTTT. It translates to CASSEYSASNQPQHF.

In this sample, this clone turned up once. The V gene is TRBV4-2, the J gene TRBJ1-4; possibly TRBD1 for D (6 bases). CDR3 length: 15 amino acids. Germline CDR1 reads LGHNA; CDR2 reads YNFKEQ. V lost 3 bases to trimming and J lost 8 bases, with 16 bases between them. The CDR3 loop reads CASSQAGEGDEKLFF. CDR3 nucleotide sequence: TGTGCCAGCAGCCAGGCCGGGGAGGGGGACGAAAAACTGTTTTTT.

The chain uses TRBV5-4 and TRBJ2-5, with 7 bases fitting TRBD2. J gave up 1 base and V 4 bases, and 7 bases lay outside the gene matches. The V gene's germline CDR1 is SGHNT and CDR2 YYREEE (reference sequence). This CDR3 has 15 amino acids. The CDR3 region is CASSRGGGGQETQYF. The CDR3 coding sequence is TGTGCCAGCAGCCGGGGTGGCGGGGGCCAAGAGACCCAGTACTTC. The whole variable domain, filled in from reference TRBV5-4 and TRBJ2-5, reads ETGVTQSPTHLIKTRGQQVTLRCSSQSGHNTVSWYQQALGQGPQFIFQYYREEENGRGNFPPRFSGLQFPNYSSELNVNALELDDSALYLCASSRGGGGQETQYFGPGTRLLVL.